A selection of T cell receptor beta chains follows, all from one sample in a study of blood T cell repertoires in COVID-19. This table comes from immunoSEQ multiplex PCR, and its TCRdb copy is limited to in-frame clones, with some not included. The sample has 300,000 to 450,000 clones, 87% seen once. The source material was peripheral blood. The receptors stem from a woman aged 60 to 75 with COVID-19, enrolled during active disease. CDR3s include the opening cysteine and the closing phenylalanine or tryptophan. D genes are given only for firm matches. The listing skips clone size in some rows; elsewhere it reads once, few, many or a size class.

J gene: TRBJ2-3
CDR3 length: 16
V gene: TRBV7-2
clone size: -
D gene: TRBD2
CDR3 DNA: TGTGCCAGCAGCTTAGAAGCGGGGGGGCCTGCAGATACGCAGTATTTT
CDR3 protein: CASSLEAGGPADTQYF

J gene: TRBJ2-2
CDR3 length: 12
V gene: TRBV3-1/TRBV3-2
clone size: -
D gene: -
CDR3 DNA: TGTGCCAGCAGCCGAGGCACCGGGGAGCTGTTTTTT
CDR3 protein: CASSRGTGELFF

J gene: TRBJ1-6
CDR3 length: 14
V gene: TRBV29-1
clone size: -
D gene: -
CDR3 DNA: TGCAGCGCTTGGGAGGGAAACGTTAATTCACCCCTCCACTTT
CDR3 protein: CSAWEGNVNSPLHF

J gene: TRBJ2-1
CDR3 length: 15
V gene: TRBV18
clone size: -
D gene: -
CDR3 DNA: TGTGCCAGCTCCCCTCGGGACTTACTCATCAATGAGCAGTTCTTC
CDR3 protein: CASSPRDLLINEQFF

J gene: TRBJ2-5
CDR3 length: 15
V gene: TRBV5-1
clone size: -
D gene: -
CDR3 DNA: TGCGCCAGCAGCTTGACAGGGATGTATTCGGAGACCCAGTACTTC
CDR3 protein: CASSLTGMYSETQYF

J gene: TRBJ1-2
CDR3 length: 11
V gene: TRBV29-1
clone size: -
D gene: -
CDR3 DNA: TGCAGCGTCTCAATTCCCGGGGGCTACACCTTC
CDR3 protein: CSVSIPGGYTF

J gene: TRBJ1-2
CDR3 length: 13
V gene: TRBV18
clone size: -
D gene: -
CDR3 DNA: TGTGCCAGCTCACTGGGACAATCGTATGGCTACACCTTC
CDR3 protein: CASSLGQSYGYTF

J gene: TRBJ1-4
CDR3 length: 15
V gene: TRBV18
clone size: -
D gene: -
CDR3 DNA: TGTGCCAGCTCACCGAGGGGAGGCACTAATGAAAAACTGTTTTTT
CDR3 protein: CASSPRGGTNEKLFF

J gene: TRBJ1-1
CDR3 length: 11
V gene: TRBV28
clone size: -
D gene: -
CDR3 DNA: TGTGGGACTATTGCGGTCACTGAAGCTTTCTTT
CDR3 protein: CGTIAVTEAFF

J gene: TRBJ1-3
CDR3 length: 14
V gene: TRBV7-2
clone size: few
D gene: -
CDR3 DNA: TGTGCCAGCAGCTCTAGGTACTCTGGAAACACCATATATTTT
CDR3 protein: CASSSRYSGNTIYF

J gene: TRBJ2-5
CDR3 length: 17
V gene: TRBV3-1/TRBV3-2
clone size: -
D gene: TRBD1
CDR3 DNA: TGTGCCAGCAGCCAAGCCTCCGACAGGGGTTTTCAAAAGACCCAGTACTTC
CDR3 protein: CASSQASDRGFQKTQYF

J gene: TRBJ1-2
CDR3 length: 13
V gene: TRBV29-1
clone size: -
D gene: TRBD1
CDR3 DNA: TGCAGCGTTGGCCCGGGACAGGGGTACGGCTACACCTTC
CDR3 protein: CSVGPGQGYGYTF

J gene: TRBJ2-2
CDR3 length: 14
V gene: TRBV25-1
clone size: -
D gene: -
CDR3 DNA: TGTGCCAGCAGTGCCGGGGGGCAAGACGGGGAGCTGTTTTTT
CDR3 protein: CASSAGGQDGELFF

J gene: TRBJ1-1
CDR3 length: 13
V gene: TRBV13
clone size: -
D gene: -
CDR3 DNA: TGTGCCAGCAGCGAAAGACAGCTCGGTGAAGCTTTCTTT
CDR3 protein: CASSERQLGEAFF

J gene: TRBJ1-4
CDR3 length: 16
V gene: TRBV7-9
clone size: once
D gene: -
CDR3 DNA: TGTGCCAGCAGCCCCGGTACTGTGGCAACTAATGAAAAACTGTTTTTT
CDR3 protein: CASSPGTVATNEKLFF

J gene: TRBJ2-1
CDR3 length: 14
V gene: TRBV7-7
clone size: -
D gene: TRBD2
CDR3 DNA: TGTGCTAGCAGCTTCTCTAGCGGGGTCTGTGAGCAGTTCTTC
CDR3 protein: CASSFSSGVCEQFF